This TCR beta chain is from a study of a mutant IDH1 vaccine in newly diagnosed glioma. Overall study findings and caveats: Vaccine-induced responses were seen in approximately 93% of patients, spanning several MHC alleles.

From germline, CDR1 is SGHNT and CDR2 YYREEE (reference sequence). V was pared by 4 bases and J by 0 bases, with 5 bases of the junction left unmatched. This CDR3 is built from 17 residues. Generated by immunoSEQ multiplex PCR, the TCRdb table keeps only in-frame clones and is missing some. Among roughly 19,000 clones listed, around 82% were seen once. This clone has more than one count but fewer than ten. Its antigen remains unknown. Time point described: baseline, week 1 (first vaccination visit). Treatment of the sample: pre-vaccination baseline after standard-of-care therapy. V gene TRBV5-4 combines with J gene TRBJ2-6, with TRBD1 matching 9 bases. The source material was PBMCs, sampled from a glioma patient treated with radiotherapy, temozolomide or both. The source of this sequence is a man aged 40-49 years with glioma. CDR3 sequence reads: CASSRGTGLSGANVLTF. CDR3 DNA sequence: TGTGCCAGCAGCCGCGGGACAGGGCTCTCTGGGGCCAACGTCCTGACTTTC.